A single sample gave rise to the 26 T cell receptor beta chains below, sequenced in a study of cytomegalovirus exposure and HLA in healthy donors (dated by TCRdb to 2016 to 2017). Library preparation employed the immunoSEQ multiplex PCR assay. Held by TCRdb, this immuneACCESS table contains in-frame sequences only and omits some clones. Under half of the omission traces to an unresolved V gene where checked; the cause of the rest is unknown. The sample records over 65,000 clones, 90% to 95% of which are singletons. Approximately 2.1% of the sample comes from the top ten. Sequencing input: PBMCs. These receptors were taken from a woman aged 18 to 35 in good health and CMV-seropositive.

The rearrangement links TRBV19 to TRBJ1-6, with D perhaps TRBD1 (5 bases). CDR3 size: 13 residues. The germline V gene has CDR1 LNHDA and CDR2 SQIVND (reference sequence). V was trimmed by 4 bases and J by 8 bases, leaving 9 bases between them. The CDR3 here is CASSTVGDSPLHF. The CDR3 DNA sequence: TGTGCCAGTAGTACGGTAGGGGATTCACCCCTCCACTTT.

The V gene is TRBV4-2, the J gene TRBJ2-1; TRBD1 is a possible D gene (5 bases). Trimming shortened V by 0 bases and J by 13 bases, and 10 bases separated the two germline ends. Looked up from germline, CDR1 is LGHNA and CDR2 is YNFKEQ. There are 12 residues in the CDR3. CDR3 residues: CASSQDLGVQFF. CDR3 bases: TGTGCCAGCAGCCAAGACTTAGGGGTACAGTTCTTC.

In its sample, this clone was seen once. This rearrangement joins TRBV2 to TRBJ2-5; 9 nucleotides match TRBD2. The trim removed 5 bases at V and 3 bases at J, leaving 4 bases unmatched. CDR1 and CDR2 (germline): SNHLY, FYNNEI. The CDR3 has 14 amino acids. The CDR3 DNA is TGTGCCAGCAGTAGGGGACTAGCCGAAGAGACCCAGTACTTC. Its translation: CASSRGLAEETQYF.

The genes are TRBV6-1 and TRBJ2-7, with 11 bases matching TRBD1. V was clipped by 2 bases and J by 5 bases; unmatched bases: 2. The CDR3 has 14 residues. Germline loops: CDR1 MNHNS, CDR2 SASEGT. In DNA form, the CDR3 reads TGTGCCAGCAGTGAAACGGGACAGGGGGACGAGCAGTACTTC. This codes for CASSETGQGDEQYF.

The chain uses TRBV19 and TRBJ2-1, with 10 bases identical to TRBD2. Germline trimming cut 5 bases from V and 0 bases from J; bases unmatched to any gene: 7. This CDR3 comprises 17 residues. Germline loops: CDR1 LNHDA, CDR2 SQIVND (reference sequence). The CDR3 spells CASSGQTSGFSYNEQFF. CDR3 coding DNA: TGTGCCAGTAGTGGACAGACTAGCGGGTTCTCCTACAATGAGCAGTTCTTC.

As DNA, the CDR3 is TGTGCCAGCCACAGGGTCGCGAACACCGGGGAGCTGTTTTTT. It encodes CASHRVANTGELFF. The rearrangement joins TRBV28 to TRBJ2-2, with TRBD1 as a possible D gene (6 bases). This CDR3 region has 14 residues. Trimming pared 8 bases from V and 0 bases from J, leaving 10 bases between. CDR1 is MDHEN, CDR2 SYDVKM, per germline.

The chain links TRBV19 to TRBJ1-2; D perhaps matches TRBD1 (6 bases). Trimming removed 3 bases from V and 2 bases from J, with 10 bases in between. Germline values: CDR1 LNHDA, CDR2 SQIVND (reference sequence). The CDR3 is made up of 14 amino acids. The DNA for the CDR3 is TGTGCCAGTAGTATCGGGACAACCAACTATGGCTACACCTTC. Translated, it gives CASSIGTTNYGYTF.

A single count supports this clone. A read error may account for a junction end that differs from germline. V gene TRBV5-6 combines with J gene TRBJ2-1, with D possibly TRBD1 on 5 matching bases. The germline gives CDR1 SGHDT, CDR2 YYEEEE. This CDR3 region has 13 residues. The CDR3, as DNA: TGTGCCAGCAGCTTAAGTCCGGACAACGAGCAGTTCTTC. This encodes CASSLSPDNEQFF.

The chain joins TRBV5-4 to TRBJ2-1; no clear D. CDR1 and CDR2 (germline): SGHNT, YYREEE (reference sequence). Trimming removed 4 bases from V and 7 bases from J, with 12 bases in between. This CDR3 has 13 residues. CDR3 nucleotides: TGTGCCAGCAGCCCAGCCCGAGGAAATGAGCAGTTCTTC. As protein: CASSPARGNEQFF.

The J gene is TRBJ1-1, the V gene TRBV25-1; D is unclear. V lost 4 bases, J lost 10 bases, and 13 bases lay in between. The CDR3 is 12 amino acids. Looked up from germline, CDR1 is MGHDK and CDR2 is SYGVNS. Written as DNA, the CDR3 is TGTGCCAGCAGTGTGGAAGCCGGAGGAGCTTTCTTT. It encodes CASSVEAGGAFF.

CDR3 nucleotide sequence: TGCGCCAGCAGCTTGGGATTCTTGGGACTAGCAGAATCCTACGAGCAGTACTTC. It specifies CASSLGFLGLAESYEQYF. This chain joins TRBV5-1 and TRBJ2-7; 9 bases map to TRBD2. This CDR3 spans 18 amino acids. Per the germline V gene, CDR1 is SGHRS and CDR2 is YFSETQ. V was clipped by 0 bases and J by 1 base; unmatched bases: 11. The full variable domain, rest sourced from reference TRBV5-1 and TRBJ2-7, is KAGVTQTPRYLIKTRGQQVTLSCSPISGHRSVSWYQQTPGQGLQFLFEYFSETQRNKGNFPGRFSGRQFSNSRSEMNVSTLELGDSALYLCASSLGFLGLAESYEQYFGPGTRLTVT.

The chain uses TRBV6-1 and TRBJ1-1; D perhaps matches TRBD1 (6 bases). Germline-derived CDR1 and CDR2 are MNHNS and SASEGT. This CDR3 is 13 amino acids long. V was clipped by 0 bases and J by 8 bases, with 10 bases between them. CDR3 sequence: CASSEANREEAFF. The CDR3 DNA sequence: TGTGCCAGCAGTGAAGCGAACAGGGAAGAAGCTTTCTTT.

The J gene is TRBJ1-2, the V gene TRBV4-3, with a possible D match to TRBD1 (5 bases). CDR3 length equals 18 residues. Trimming cost V 0 bases and J 1 base, with 18 bases left between them. Germline V gives CDR1 LGHNA, CDR2 YSLEER. Here the CDR3 reads CASSQDLEYDSDNYGYTF. The CDR3 coding sequence is TGCGCCAGCAGCCAAGATTTGGAGTATGACAGTGATAACTATGGCTACACCTTC.

This chain links TRBV4-1 with TRBJ2-5, with D perhaps TRBD2 (5 bases). The length of the CDR3 is 16 residues. The V end lost 3 bases, the J end lost 5 bases, and 19 bases lay between the germline ends. In germline, CDR1 is MGHRA, CDR2 YSYEKL. The DNA of the CDR3 is TGCGCCAGCAGCCACCCCTTTGCGGGTGTGAGGGAGACCCAGTACTTC. Residues: CASSHPFAGVRETQYF.

The chain joins TRBV15 to TRBJ2-2; D may be TRBD2 (5 bases). The CDR3 extends over 16 amino acids. V lost 0 bases and J lost 8, with 16 bases in between. In germline, CDR1 is LNHNV, CDR2 YYDKDF (reference sequence). CDR3 nucleotides: TGTGCCACCAGCAGAGATCGGAGTAGCGCTTTTGGGGAGCTGTTTTTT. Protein sequence: CATSRDRSSAFGELFF.

The chain recombines TRBV13 with TRBJ2-7; TRBD1 aligns across 11 bases. CDR3 size: 16 residues. V lost 5 bases to trimming and J lost 6 bases; unmatched junction nucleotides: 12. The germline CDR1 and CDR2 sequences are PRHDT and FYEKMQ (reference sequence). In DNA form, the CDR3 reads TGTGCCAGCAGCATGTTCAGGACAGGGGGCGCAGGCGAGCAGTACTTC. As protein: CASSMFRTGGAGEQYF.

This clone came up once. The chain recombines TRBV7-9 with TRBJ2-7, with 11 bases aligning to TRBD1. V trimming: 4 bases; J trimming: 7 bases; junction bases outside the gene matches: 6. The germline gives CDR1 SEHNR, CDR2 FQNEAQ (reference sequence). This CDR3 region has 14 residues. CDR3 residues: CASSSDRGHDEQYF. The CDR3, as DNA: TGTGCCAGCAGCTCGGACAGGGGGCACGATGAGCAGTACTTC.

The rearrangement joins TRBV9 to TRBJ2-3; a possible D gene is TRBD2 (7 bases). CDR3 length: 16 amino acids. Trimming removed 0 bases at V and 2 bases at J, with 13 bases between. Germline CDR1 reads SGDLS; CDR2 reads YYNGEE. CDR3 in DNA: TGTGCCAGCAGCGTAGGGGGGGGGCAATTCACAGATACGCAGTATTTT. Protein sequence: CASSVGGGQFTDTQYF.

The chain combines TRBV10-3 with TRBJ2-1; TRBD2 matches at 9 bases. Germline V gives CDR1 ENHRY, CDR2 SYGVKD. This CDR3 has 16 amino acids. The V segment lost 0 bases and the J segment 5 bases; nucleotides outside the gene matches: 5. CDR3 bases: TGTGCCATCAGTGAGTCTGCTAGCGGGGCGAACAATGAGCAGTTCTTC. It encodes CAISESASGANNEQFF.

This clone has a single count. This sequence joins TRBV30 and TRBJ2-6, with D perhaps TRBD1 (5 bases). CDR3 size: 13 residues. Looked up from germline, CDR1 is GTSNPN and CDR2 is SVGIG (reference sequence). V was cut by 6 bases and J by 1 base, with 7 bases left in between. CDR3 sequence reads: CACHRSGANVLTF. The DNA of the CDR3 is TGTGCCTGTCACAGGTCTGGGGCCAACGTCCTGACTTTC. The full variable domain, completed using reference TRBV30 and TRBJ2-6, is SQTIHQWPATLVQPVGSPLSLECTVEGTSNPNLYWYRQAAGRGLQLLFYSVGIGQISSEVPQNLSASRPQDRQFILSSKKLLLSDSGFYLCACHRSGANVLTFGAGSRLTVL.

V usage is TRBV5-1 and J usage is TRBJ2-7; D is possibly TRBD2 (5 bases). Trimming cost V 0 bases and J 3 bases, with 10 bases left between them. In germline, CDR1 is SGHRS, CDR2 YFSETQ. The CDR3 spans 14 residues. The CDR3 DNA is TGCGCCAGCAGCTTGGGCGCGGGCAACTACGAGCAGTACTTC. Encoded protein: CASSLGAGNYEQYF. The whole variable domain, remainder taken from reference TRBV5-1 and TRBJ2-7, is KAGVTQTPRYLIKTRGQQVTLSCSPISGHRSVSWYQQTPGQGLQFLFEYFSETQRNKGNFPGRFSGRQFSNSRSEMNVSTLELGDSALYLCASSLGAGNYEQYFGPGTRLTVT.

The J gene is TRBJ1-5, the V gene TRBV2; D is unresolved. The V and J ends lost 5 bases and 7 bases respectively, with 15 bases between them. CDR3 length: 14 residues. In germline, CDR1 is SNHLY, CDR2 FYNNEI. Written as DNA, the CDR3 is TGTGCCAGCAGTCCCTCCGGGGTCCCGCAGCCCCAGCATTTT. This codes for CASSPSGVPQPQHF.

V gene TRBV5-1 combines with J gene TRBJ1-1, with TRBD1 matching over 12 bases. Looked up from germline, CDR1 is SGHRS and CDR2 is YFSETQ. This CDR3 has 18 residues. V was clipped by 4 bases and J by 2 bases; unmatched bases: 12. The CDR3 spells CASSPGWGQGADNTEAFF. The DNA for the CDR3 is TGCGCCAGCAGCCCTGGTTGGGGACAGGGGGCAGATAACACTGAAGCTTTCTTT.

This chain joins TRBV4-2 and TRBJ2-6, with 8 bases that match TRBD2. The CDR3 length is 19 residues. CDR1 LGHNA and CDR2 YNFKEQ come from the germline V gene. The ends lost 0 bases at V and 0 bases at J; junction bases unmatched: 7. The CDR3 region has the DNA TGTGCCAGCAGCCAAGAACGGTTCAGCGGGAGCTCTGGGGCCAACGTCCTGACTTTC. Its translation: CASSQERFSGSSGANVLTF.

The genes are TRBV4-2 and TRBJ1-5; maybe TRBD1 (5 bases). V gave up 0 bases and J gave up 2 bases, with 14 bases separating them. CDR1 LGHNA and CDR2 YNFKEQ come from the germline V gene. The CDR3 loop spans 17 amino acids. CDR3 region: CASSQEWRGLGNQPQHF. CDR3 DNA: TGTGCCAGCAGCCAAGAATGGAGGGGTTTGGGCAATCAGCCCCAGCATTTT.

This chain uses TRBV30 with TRBJ2-7, with 12 nucleotides matching TRBD2. The V gene's germline CDR1 is GTSNPN and CDR2 SVGIG (reference sequence). This CDR3 is built from 19 residues. V lost 3 bases to trimming and J lost 2 bases; unmatched junction nucleotides: 17. CDR3 region: CAWRELTSGRRQGPYEQYF. The CDR3 region has the DNA TGTGCCTGGAGGGAATTGACTAGCGGGAGACGACAGGGACCCTACGAGCAGTACTTC.